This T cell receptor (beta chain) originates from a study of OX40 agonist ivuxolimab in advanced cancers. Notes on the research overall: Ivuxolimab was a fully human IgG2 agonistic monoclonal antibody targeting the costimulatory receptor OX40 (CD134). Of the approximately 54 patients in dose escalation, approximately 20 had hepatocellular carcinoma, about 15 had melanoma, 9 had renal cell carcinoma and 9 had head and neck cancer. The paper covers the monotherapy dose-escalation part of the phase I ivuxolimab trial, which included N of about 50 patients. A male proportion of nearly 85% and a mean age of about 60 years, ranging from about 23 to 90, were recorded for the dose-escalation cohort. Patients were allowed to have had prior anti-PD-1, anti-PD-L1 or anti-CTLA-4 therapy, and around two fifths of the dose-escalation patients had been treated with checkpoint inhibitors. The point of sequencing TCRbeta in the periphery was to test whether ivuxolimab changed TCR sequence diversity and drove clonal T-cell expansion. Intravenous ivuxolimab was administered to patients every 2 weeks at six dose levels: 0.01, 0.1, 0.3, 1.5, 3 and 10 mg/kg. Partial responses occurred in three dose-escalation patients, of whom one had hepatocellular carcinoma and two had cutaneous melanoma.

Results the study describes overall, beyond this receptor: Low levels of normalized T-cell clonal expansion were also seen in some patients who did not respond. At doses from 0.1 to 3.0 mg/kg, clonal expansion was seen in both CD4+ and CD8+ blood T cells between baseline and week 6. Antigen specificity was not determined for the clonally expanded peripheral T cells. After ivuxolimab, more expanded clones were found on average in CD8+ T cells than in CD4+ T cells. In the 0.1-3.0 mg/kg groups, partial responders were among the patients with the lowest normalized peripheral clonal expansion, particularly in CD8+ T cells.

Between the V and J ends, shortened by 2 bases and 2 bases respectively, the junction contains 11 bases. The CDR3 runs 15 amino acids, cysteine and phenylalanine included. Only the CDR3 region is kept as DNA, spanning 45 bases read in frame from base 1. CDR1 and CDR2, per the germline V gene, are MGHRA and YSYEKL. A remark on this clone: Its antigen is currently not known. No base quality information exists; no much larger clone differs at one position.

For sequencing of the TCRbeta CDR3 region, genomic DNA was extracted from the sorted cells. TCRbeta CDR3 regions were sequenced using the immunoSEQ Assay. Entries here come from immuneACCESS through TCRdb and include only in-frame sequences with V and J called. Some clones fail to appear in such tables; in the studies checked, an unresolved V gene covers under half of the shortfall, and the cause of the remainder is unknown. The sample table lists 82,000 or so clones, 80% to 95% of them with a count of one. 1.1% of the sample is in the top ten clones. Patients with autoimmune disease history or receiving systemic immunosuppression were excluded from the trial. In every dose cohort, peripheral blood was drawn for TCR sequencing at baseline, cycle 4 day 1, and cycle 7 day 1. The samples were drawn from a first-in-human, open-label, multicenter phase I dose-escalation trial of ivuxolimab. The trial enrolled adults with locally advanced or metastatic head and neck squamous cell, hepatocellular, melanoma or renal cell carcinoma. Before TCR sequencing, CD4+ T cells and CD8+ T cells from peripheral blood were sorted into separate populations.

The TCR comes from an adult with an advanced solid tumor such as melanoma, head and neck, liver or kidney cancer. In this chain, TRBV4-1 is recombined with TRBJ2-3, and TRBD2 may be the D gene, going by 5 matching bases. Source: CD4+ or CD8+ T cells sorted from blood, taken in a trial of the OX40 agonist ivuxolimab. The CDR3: CASSQIGGATDTQYF. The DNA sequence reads TGCGCCAGCAGCCAAATAGGAGGAGCCACAGATACGCAGTATTTT.